The 19 T cell receptor beta chains in this list originate from one sample, sequenced in a study of blood T cell repertoires in COVID-19 (dated by TCRdb to the early 2020s). Libraries came from the immunoSEQ multiplex PCR assay. The immuneACCESS repertoire file appears here via TCRdb, limited to in-frame rearrangements. These files lack a portion of the clones; in checked studies, under half of the deficit traces to unresolved V genes, and the cause of the others is not known. This sample comprises fewer than 100,000 clones, over 75% of them detected only once. About 4% of the sample rests with the top ten. The sample was peripheral blood. The receptor set was obtained from a man aged 55 to 70 with acute or convalescent COVID-19.

This clone has a handful of counts. The rearrangement uses TRBV7-2 and TRBJ2-2; D might be TRBD1 (6 bases). Trimming cost V 5 bases and J 6 bases, with 10 bases left between them. The CDR3 extends over 13 amino acids. Germline CDR1 SGHTA, CDR2 FQGNSA. The DNA for the CDR3 is TGTGCCAGCAGCCCAGGGGCTTCCGGGGAGCTGTTTTTT. The encoded protein is CASSPGASGELFF.

Only a few counts were recorded for this clone. This sequence joins TRBV6-5 and TRBJ1-2, with unresolved D. CDR3 length equals 14 residues. The V gene's germline CDR1 is MNHEY and CDR2 SVGAGI. V was clipped by 5 bases and J by 5 bases, with 15 bases between them. The CDR3 nucleotides are TGTGCCAGCAGTCCGCCAGCCGAGAGGTATGGCTACACCTTC. Its translation is CASSPPAERYGYTF.

The chain is built from TRBV18 and TRBJ2-7, with TRBD2 identical over 9 bases. Germline V lookup: CDR1 KGHSH, CDR2 LQKENI. V lost 3 bases, J lost 0 bases, and 12 bases stayed unmatched. CDR3 length equals 18 residues. The CDR3 reads CASSPRLTGGGGSYEQYF. For the CDR3, the DNA is TGTGCCAGCTCACCTAGGCTAACCGGCGGGGGGGGCTCCTACGAGCAGTACTTC.

This clone was counted a few times. In DNA, the CDR3 is TGTGCCACCAGCGCTAAACCCGGGACAGGGCCCAACGAGCAGTACTTC. This gives the protein CATSAKPGTGPNEQYF. The rearrangement uses TRBV15 and TRBJ2-7, with TRBD1 matching over 9 bases. J lost 5 bases, V lost 5 bases, and 13 bases had no gene match. The CDR3 sequence is 16 residues long. Germline CDR1 LNHNV, CDR2 YYDKDF (reference sequence).

The rearrangement links TRBV3-1 (or the pseudogene TRBV3-2) to TRBJ1-4, with 8 bases that match TRBD1. CDR1 LGHDT and CDR2 YNNKEL come from the germline V gene (reference sequence). V dropped 0 bases and J dropped 7; count of bases not matched to a gene: 1. The CDR3 spans 14 residues. Written as DNA, the CDR3 is TGTGCCAGCAGCCAAGACAGGGGGCTTGAAAAACTGTTTTTT. Translation: CASSQDRGLEKLFF.

Comments on this clone: The sample has other DNA sequences that encode this CDR3 too. J is TRBJ1-1 and V is TRBV7-2; a weak D match, TRBD1 (5 bases). V was shortened by 4 bases and J by 4 bases, with 13 bases between the two germline ends. The germline V gene encodes CDR1 SGHTA and CDR2 FQGNSA. CDR3 length equals 14 residues. The chain's CDR3 is CASSSLTGGTEAFF. CDR3 nucleotides: TGTGCCAGCAGCTCATTGACGGGGGGCACTGAAGCTTTCTTT.

In this sample, this clone turned up once. The J gene is TRBJ1-1, the V gene TRBV5-4, with 10 bases that match TRBD1. The CDR3 sequence is 15 residues long. Germline CDR1 and CDR2: SGHNT and YYREEE (reference sequence). V lost 2 bases to trimming and J lost 5 bases; unmatched junction nucleotides: 6. The CDR3, as DNA: TGTGCCAGCAGCTTTTCCCGGACAGGGGGAACTGAAGCTTTCTTT. Protein: CASSFSRTGGTEAFF. Combining the CDR3 with reference TRBV5-4 and TRBJ1-1 gives the whole variable domain ETGVTQSPTHLIKTRGQQVTLRCSSQSGHNTVSWYQQALGQGPQFIFQYYREEENGRGNFPPRFSGLQFPNYSSELNVNALELDDSALYLCASSFSRTGGTEAFFGQGTRLTVV.

The V gene is TRBV2, the J gene TRBJ2-5; weak D call: TRBD2 (6 bases). Germline CDR1 and CDR2: SNHLY and FYNNEI. The length of the CDR3 is 14 residues. The V end was cut by 7 bases, the J end by 4 bases, with 16 bases between. The CDR3 region is CASMLGGDGETQYF. The CDR3 bases are TGTGCCAGCATGCTAGGAGGGGATGGAGAGACCCAGTACTTC.

The chain recombines TRBV7-2 with TRBJ1-2; D gene unclear. V was pared by 1 base and J by 8 bases, with 23 bases between. The CDR3 loop spans 17 amino acids. Germline CDR1 and CDR2: SGHTA and FQGNSA. Here the CDR3 DNA reads TGTGCCAGCAGCTTAGGGGGTTGGGGTTTAGGGCCGGGAGGCTACACCTTC. Protein product: CASSLGGWGLGPGGYTF.

The gene calls are TRBV30 and TRBJ2-5; 7 nucleotides match TRBD1. The CDR3 consists of 15 residues. Germline trimming cut 4 bases from V and 2 bases from J; bases unmatched to any gene: 10. CDR1 GTSNPN and CDR2 SVGIG come from the germline V gene (reference sequence). CDR3 residues: CAWTRPLTGQETQYF. Written as DNA, the CDR3 is TGTGCCTGGACCCGCCCCTTGACAGGGCAAGAGACCCAGTACTTC.

The V gene is TRBV6-5, the J gene TRBJ2-1; 7 nucleotides agree with TRBD2. The junction had 9 bases not matched to a gene; V was cut back by 6 bases and J by 10 bases. The length of the CDR3 is 13 residues. CDR1 and CDR2 from the germline V gene are MNHEY and SVGAGI. The chain's CDR3 is CASSLFLGGEQFF. For the CDR3, the DNA is TGTGCCAGCAGCCTCTTTCTGGGAGGGGAGCAGTTCTTC.

This clone was observed once. CDR3 sequence (DNA): TGTGCCAGCACTAAGACTGGAAACACCATATATTTT. Amino acids: CASTKTGNTIYF. The genes are TRBV5-6 and TRBJ1-3; D uncertain. V was pared by 6 bases and J by 2 bases, with 6 bases between. The V gene's germline CDR1 is SGHDT and CDR2 YYEEEE. The length of the CDR3 is 12 residues.

This rearrangement joins TRBV30 to TRBJ2-7, with D possibly matching TRBD2 (5 bases). With 3 bases removed from V and 5 bases from J, the gap between germline ends came to 20 bases. The germline CDR1 and CDR2 sequences are GTSNPN and SVGIG (reference sequence). This CDR3 has 15 residues. In nucleotides, the CDR3 is TGTGCCTGGAGCCCCATAGCGACAAAGGTCGACGAGCAGTACTTC. This gives the protein CAWSPIATKVDEQYF.

This chain connects TRBV24-1 to TRBJ2-1, with TRBD2 identical over 8 bases. The CDR3 sequence is 16 residues long. Germline CDR1 is KGHDR and CDR2 is SFDVKD. Trimming took 4 bases from V and 8 from J; bases not matched to a gene: 12. The CDR3 nucleotides are TGTGCCACCAGTGACCTCGGGGCGGGGGGCGAAGATGAGCAGTTCTTC. As protein: CATSDLGAGGEDEQFF.

Of note for this clone: This same CDR3 is encoded by further DNA sequences in the sample. The gene calls are TRBV19 and TRBJ1-3, with D unresolved. V gave up 3 bases and J gave up 1 base, with 7 bases separating them. Germline CDR1 is LNHDA and CDR2 is SQIVND (reference sequence). CDR3 length equals 14 residues. The CDR3 sequence: CASSIRGSGNTIYF. DNA for the CDR3: TGTGCCAGTAGTATCCGGGGATCTGGAAACACCATATATTTT.

The chain employs TRBV7-8 and TRBJ1-4, with 9 bases lining up with TRBD1. CDR1 and CDR2 from the germline V gene are SGHVS and FQNEAQ. The J segment lost 8 bases and the V segment lost 1 base, leaving 8 bases of the junction unmatched. The CDR3 covers 16 residues. CDR3 in DNA: TGTGCCAGCAGCTTAGATTCGGGACAGGGACGCGAAAAACTGTTTTTT. As protein: CASSLDSGQGREKLFF.

The gene calls are TRBV6-1 and TRBJ1-4, with D possibly being TRBD1 (6 bases). The V end lost 2 bases, the J end lost 11 bases, and 15 bases lay between the germline ends. Germline assignment: CDR1 MNHNS and CDR2 SASEGT. This CDR3 is built from 14 residues. The CDR3 DNA reads as TGTGCCAGCAGTGAAACCGGGACATCCGGGAAACTGTTTTTT. It translates to CASSETGTSGKLFF.

V usage is TRBV6-6 and J usage is TRBJ2-1; no clear D. The ends were cut back, 7 bases at V and 1 base at J, with 11 bases in the middle. From germline, CDR1 is MNHNY and CDR2 SVGAGI (reference sequence). CDR3 size: 14 residues. CDR3 protein: CASTSGRSYNEQFF. DNA of the CDR3: TGTGCCAGCACCTCGGGTCGATCCTACAATGAGCAGTTCTTC.

This clone was detected once. The CDR3 DNA reads as TGTGCCAGCAGTTTTGACAGGGCCGGTGCCGGGGAGCTGTTTTTT. Protein: CASSFDRAGAGELFF. The chain employs TRBV27 and TRBJ2-2; 7 bases align to TRBD1. Germline CDR1 and CDR2: MNHEY and SMNVEV (reference sequence). The V gene end was trimmed by 3 bases and the J gene end by 6 bases; junction bases not matched to a gene: 7. The CDR3 consists of 15 residues.